What follows describes a single TCR beta chain. Its antigen is unidentified. The data were taken from a study of blood T cells in healthy people across ages. Study observations and caveats: Both naive CD4+ cell counts and diversity were greater in long-lived donors than in aged donors.

Next came a second PCR, run for about 6 to 12 cycles, which used a sample-barcoded 5' primer along with a J-beta primer mix. TCRdb re-derived calls from the 5' RACE reads in MiXCR, one entry per CDR3 protein. Of 1,300,000 or so distinct CDR3 sequences listed, roughly 59% are singletons. The germline gives CDR1 MNHNS, CDR2 SASEGT. V lost 6 bases to trimming and J lost 2 bases, with 14 bases between them. The CDR3 spans 14 residues. The source material was blood. This receptor was taken from a man younger than 35 in good health. The V and J genes are TRBV6-1 and TRBJ2-7; TRBD1 is a possible D gene (6 bases). CDR3 coding DNA: TGTGCCAGCAGCGTCCAGGGGTACCCCTACGAGCAGTACTTC. This gives the protein CASSVQGYPYEQYF.